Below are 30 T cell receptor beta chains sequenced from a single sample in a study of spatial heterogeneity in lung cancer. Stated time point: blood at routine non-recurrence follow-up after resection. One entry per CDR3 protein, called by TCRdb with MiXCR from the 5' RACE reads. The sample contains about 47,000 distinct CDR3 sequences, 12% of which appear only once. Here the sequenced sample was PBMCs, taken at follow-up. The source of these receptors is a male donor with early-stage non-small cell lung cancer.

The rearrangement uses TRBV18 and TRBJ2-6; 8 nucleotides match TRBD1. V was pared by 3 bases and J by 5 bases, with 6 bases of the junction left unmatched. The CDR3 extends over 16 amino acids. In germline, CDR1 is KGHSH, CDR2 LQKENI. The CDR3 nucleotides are TGTGCCAGCTCACCTTCCAGGGGGCATAGGGCCAACGTCCTGACTTTC. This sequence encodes CASSPSRGHRANVLTF.

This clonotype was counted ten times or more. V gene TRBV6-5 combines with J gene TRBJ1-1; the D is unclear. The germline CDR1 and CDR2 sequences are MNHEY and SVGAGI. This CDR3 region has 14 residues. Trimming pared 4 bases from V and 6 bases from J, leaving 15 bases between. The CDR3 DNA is TGTGCCAGCAGTTTTGGTCTAGCGGCCCCTGAAGCTTTCTTT. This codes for CASSFGLAAPEAFF.

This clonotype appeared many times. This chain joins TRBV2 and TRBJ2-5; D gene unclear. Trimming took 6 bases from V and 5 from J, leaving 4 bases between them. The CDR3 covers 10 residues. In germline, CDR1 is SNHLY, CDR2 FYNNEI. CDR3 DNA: TGTGCCAGCAGGGTGGAGACCCAGTACTTC. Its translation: CASRVETQYF.

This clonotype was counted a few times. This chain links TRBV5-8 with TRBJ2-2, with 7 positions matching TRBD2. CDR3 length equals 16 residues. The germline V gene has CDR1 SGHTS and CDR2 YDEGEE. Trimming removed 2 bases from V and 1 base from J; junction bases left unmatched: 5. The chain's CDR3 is CASSFGGSLNTGELFF. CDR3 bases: TGTGCCAGCAGCTTTGGCGGGAGTTTGAACACCGGGGAGCTGTTTTTT.

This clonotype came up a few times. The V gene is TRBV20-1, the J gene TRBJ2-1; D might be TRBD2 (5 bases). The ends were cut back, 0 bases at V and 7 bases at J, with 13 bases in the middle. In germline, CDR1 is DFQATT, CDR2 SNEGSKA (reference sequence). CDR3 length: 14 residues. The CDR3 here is CSARDGSLANEQFF. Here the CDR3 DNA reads TGCAGTGCTAGAGATGGGTCCCTAGCAAATGAGCAGTTCTTC.

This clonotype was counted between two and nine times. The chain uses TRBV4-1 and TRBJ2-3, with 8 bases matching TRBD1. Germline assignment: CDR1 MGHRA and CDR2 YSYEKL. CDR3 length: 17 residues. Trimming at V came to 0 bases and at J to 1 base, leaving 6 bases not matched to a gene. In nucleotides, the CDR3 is TGCGCCAGCAGCCAAGATCGTCGGGGACAGGGCACAGATACGCAGTATTTT. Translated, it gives CASSQDRRGQGTDTQYF.

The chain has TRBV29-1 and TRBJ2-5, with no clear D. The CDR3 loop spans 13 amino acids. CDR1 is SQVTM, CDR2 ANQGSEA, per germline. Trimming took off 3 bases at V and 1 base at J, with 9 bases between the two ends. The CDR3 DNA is TGCAGCGTTGAGAGGCAGTCCCAAGAGACCCAGTACTTC. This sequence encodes CSVERQSQETQYF.

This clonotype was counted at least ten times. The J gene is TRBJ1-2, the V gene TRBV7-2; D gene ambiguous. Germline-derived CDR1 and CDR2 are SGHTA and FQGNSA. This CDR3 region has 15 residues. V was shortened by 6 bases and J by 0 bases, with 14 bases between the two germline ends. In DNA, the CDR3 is TGTGCCAGCAGTCCTAGTTCCGGCACTAACTATGGCTACACCTTC. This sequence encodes CASSPSSGTNYGYTF.

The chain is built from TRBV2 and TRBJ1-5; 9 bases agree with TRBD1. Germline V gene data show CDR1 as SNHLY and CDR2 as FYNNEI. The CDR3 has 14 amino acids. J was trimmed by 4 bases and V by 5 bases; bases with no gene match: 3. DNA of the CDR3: TGTGCCAGCAGTCGACAGGGGGGGAATCAGCCCCAGCATTTT. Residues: CASSRQGGNQPQHF.

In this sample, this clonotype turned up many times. The CDR3 DNA sequence: TGTGCCAGCTCACCCACGCGAGGGGACACTGAAGCTTTCTTT. It is translated as CASSPTRGDTEAFF. The rearrangement uses TRBV18 and TRBJ1-1; TRBD1 might be the D (5 bases). Germline CDR1 and CDR2: KGHSH and LQKENI. This CDR3 spans 14 amino acids. The germline V and J ends were trimmed by 3 bases and 3 bases, with 11 bases remaining between them. Together with reference TRBV18 and TRBJ1-1, the CDR3 gives the full variable domain: NAGVMQNPRHLVRRRGQEARLRCSPMKGHSHVYWYRQLPEEGLKFMVYLQKENIIDESGMPKERFSAEFPKEGPSILRIQQVVRGDSAAYFCASSPTRGDTEAFFGQGTRLTVV.

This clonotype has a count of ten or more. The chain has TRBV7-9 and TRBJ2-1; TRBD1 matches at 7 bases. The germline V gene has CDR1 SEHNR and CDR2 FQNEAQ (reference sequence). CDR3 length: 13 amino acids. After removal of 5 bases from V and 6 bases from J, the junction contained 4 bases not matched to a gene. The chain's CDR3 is CASSPGTANEQFF. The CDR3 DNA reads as TGTGCCAGCAGCCCCGGGACAGCCAATGAGCAGTTCTTC.

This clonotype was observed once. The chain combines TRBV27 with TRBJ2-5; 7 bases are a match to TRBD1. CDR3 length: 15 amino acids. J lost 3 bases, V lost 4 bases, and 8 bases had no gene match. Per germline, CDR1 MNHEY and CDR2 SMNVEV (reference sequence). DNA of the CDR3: TGTGCCAGCAGTTCAGAGGGACAGAAGGAAGAGACCCAGTACTTC. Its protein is CASSSEGQKEETQYF.

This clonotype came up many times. The CDR3 sequence is CSAGWDGNTIYF. Here the CDR3 DNA reads TGCAGTGCTGGGTGGGATGGAAACACCATATATTTT. The chain couples TRBV20-1 to TRBJ1-3, with D unresolved. The V and J ends lost 5 bases and 3 bases respectively, with 8 bases between them. CDR1 is DFQATT, CDR2 SNEGSKA, per germline (reference sequence). This CDR3 has 12 residues.

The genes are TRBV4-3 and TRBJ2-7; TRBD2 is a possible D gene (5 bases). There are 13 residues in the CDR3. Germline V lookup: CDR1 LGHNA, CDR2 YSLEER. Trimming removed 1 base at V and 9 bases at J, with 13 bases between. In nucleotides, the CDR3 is TGCGCCAGCAGCCAAGGGGAGTACTCCCGGCAGTACTTC. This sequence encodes CASSQGEYSRQYF.

CDR3 protein: CASSLEGSYGYTF. Here the CDR3 DNA reads TGTGCCAGCAGTTTAGAGGGCTCCTATGGCTACACCTTC. The V gene is TRBV27, the J gene TRBJ1-2; D is unclear. The CDR3 is 13 amino acids. CDR1 is MNHEY and CDR2 is SMNVEV in the germline V gene (reference sequence). Between the trimmed V and J ends, which lost 2 bases and 4 bases, there was a span of 8 bases.

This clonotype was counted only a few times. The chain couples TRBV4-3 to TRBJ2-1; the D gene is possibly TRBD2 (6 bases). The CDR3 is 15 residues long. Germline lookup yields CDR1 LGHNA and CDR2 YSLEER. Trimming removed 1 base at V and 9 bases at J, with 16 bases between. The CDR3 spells CASSQGTGVRSEQFF. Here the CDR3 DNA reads TGCGCCAGCAGCCAAGGGACGGGGGTACGGAGTGAGCAGTTCTTC.

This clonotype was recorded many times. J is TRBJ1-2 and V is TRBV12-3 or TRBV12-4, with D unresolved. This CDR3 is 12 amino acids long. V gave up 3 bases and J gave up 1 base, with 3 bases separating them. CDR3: CASSFVNYGYTF. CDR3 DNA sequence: TGTGCCAGCAGTTTTGTTAACTATGGCTACACCTTC.

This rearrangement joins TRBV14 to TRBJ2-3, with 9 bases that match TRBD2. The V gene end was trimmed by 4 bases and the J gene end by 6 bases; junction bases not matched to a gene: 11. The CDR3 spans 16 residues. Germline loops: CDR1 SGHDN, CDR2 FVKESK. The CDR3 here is CASSPPGSGRKDTQYF. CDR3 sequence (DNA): TGTGCCAGCAGCCCTCCCGGGAGCGGGAGGAAGGATACGCAGTATTTT.

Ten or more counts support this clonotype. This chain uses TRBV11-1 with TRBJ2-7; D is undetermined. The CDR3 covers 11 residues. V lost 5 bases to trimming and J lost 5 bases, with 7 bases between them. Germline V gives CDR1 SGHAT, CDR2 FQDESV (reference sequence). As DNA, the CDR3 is TGTGCCAGCAGCCTGGATGACGAGCAGTACTTC. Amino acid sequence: CASSLDDEQYF.

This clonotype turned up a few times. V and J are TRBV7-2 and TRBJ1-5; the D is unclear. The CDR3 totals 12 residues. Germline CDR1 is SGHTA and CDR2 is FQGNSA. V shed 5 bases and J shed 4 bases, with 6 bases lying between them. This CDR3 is CASSPFNQPQHF. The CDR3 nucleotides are TGTGCCAGCAGCCCCTTTAATCAGCCCCAGCATTTT.

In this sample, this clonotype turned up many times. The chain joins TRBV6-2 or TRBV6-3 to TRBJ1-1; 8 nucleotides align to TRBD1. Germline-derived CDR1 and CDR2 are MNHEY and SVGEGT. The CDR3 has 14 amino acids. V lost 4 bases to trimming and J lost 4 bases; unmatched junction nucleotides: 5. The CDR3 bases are TGTGCCAGCAGTTCCCTCACAGGGGGCACTGAAGCTTTCTTT. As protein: CASSSLTGGTEAFF.

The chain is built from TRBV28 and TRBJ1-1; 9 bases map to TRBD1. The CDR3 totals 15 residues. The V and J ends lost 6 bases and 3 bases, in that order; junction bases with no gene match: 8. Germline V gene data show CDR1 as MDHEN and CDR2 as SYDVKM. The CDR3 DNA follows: TGTGCCAGCAGCCTCCCCGGGACAGGGCACACTGAAGCTTTCTTT. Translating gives CASSLPGTGHTEAFF.

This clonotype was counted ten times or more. The CDR3 sequence: CASSRSTGFSGKLFF. Written as DNA, the CDR3 is TGTGCCAGCAGCCGGAGCACAGGGTTCTCGGGAAAACTGTTTTTT. The chain combines TRBV28 with TRBJ1-4; D perhaps matches TRBD1 (6 bases). This CDR3 has 15 amino acids. Trimming pared 6 bases from V and 10 bases from J, leaving 21 bases between. The V gene's germline CDR1 is MDHEN and CDR2 SYDVKM.

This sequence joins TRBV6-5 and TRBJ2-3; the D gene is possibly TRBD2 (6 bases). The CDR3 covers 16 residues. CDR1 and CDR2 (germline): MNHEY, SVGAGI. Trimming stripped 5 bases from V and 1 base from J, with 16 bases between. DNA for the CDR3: TGTGCCAGCAGTAGGAACGGGCGGGGTGGCACAGATACGCAGTATTTT. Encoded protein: CASSRNGRGGTDTQYF.

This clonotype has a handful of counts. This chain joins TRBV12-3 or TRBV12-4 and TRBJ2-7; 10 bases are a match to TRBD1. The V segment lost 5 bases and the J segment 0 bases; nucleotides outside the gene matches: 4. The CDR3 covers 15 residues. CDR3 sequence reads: CASSADRGASYEQYF. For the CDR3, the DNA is TGTGCCAGCAGTGCGGACAGGGGGGCCTCCTACGAGCAGTACTTC.

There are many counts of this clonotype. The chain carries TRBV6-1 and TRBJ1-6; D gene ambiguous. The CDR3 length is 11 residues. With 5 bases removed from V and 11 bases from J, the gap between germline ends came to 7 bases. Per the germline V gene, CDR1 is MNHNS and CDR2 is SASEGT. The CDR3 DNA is TGTGCCAGCAGTAAAGAAACACCCCTCCACTTT. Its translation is CASSKETPLHF.

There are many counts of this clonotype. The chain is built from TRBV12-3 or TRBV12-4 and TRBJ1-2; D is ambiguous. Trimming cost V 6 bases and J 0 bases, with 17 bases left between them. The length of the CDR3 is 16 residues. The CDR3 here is CASSSPSLGANYGYTF. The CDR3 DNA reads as TGTGCCAGCAGCAGCCCCTCCTTGGGAGCTAACTATGGCTACACCTTC.

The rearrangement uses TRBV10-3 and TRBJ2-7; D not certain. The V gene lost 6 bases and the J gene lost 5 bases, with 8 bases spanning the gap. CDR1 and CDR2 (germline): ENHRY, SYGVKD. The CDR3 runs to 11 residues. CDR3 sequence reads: CAIRIGDEQYF. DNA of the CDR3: TGTGCCATCAGAATTGGGGACGAGCAGTACTTC.

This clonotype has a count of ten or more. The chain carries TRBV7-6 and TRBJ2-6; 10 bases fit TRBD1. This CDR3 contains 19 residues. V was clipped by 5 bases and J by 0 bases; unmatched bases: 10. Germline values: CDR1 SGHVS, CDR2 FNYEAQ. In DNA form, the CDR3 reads TGTGCCAGCAGCCAACGATCCGGGACAGGGGTCTCTGGGGCCAACGTCCTGACTTTC. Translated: CASSQRSGTGVSGANVLTF.

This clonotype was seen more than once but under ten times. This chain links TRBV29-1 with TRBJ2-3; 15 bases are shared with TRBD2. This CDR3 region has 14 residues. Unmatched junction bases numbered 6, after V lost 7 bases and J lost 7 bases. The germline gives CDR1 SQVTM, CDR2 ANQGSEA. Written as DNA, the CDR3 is TGCAGCGCAGGACTAGCGGGGGGGCCAAATACGCAGTATTTT. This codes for CSAGLAGGPNTQYF.